A single sample is the source of the 22 T cell receptor beta chains below, sequenced in a study of cytomegalovirus exposure and HLA in healthy donors. The PCR employed 60 Vbeta primers together with 13 Jbeta primers. The data were produced by immunoSEQ multiplex PCR, yet TCRdb's version contains in-frame clones alone and is incomplete. The sample lists about 130,000 clones; about 78% were seen once. Sequenced sample: PBMCs. The receptors originated from a female donor in good health and CMV-seronegative.

In its sample, this clone was seen once. The chain has TRBV30 and TRBJ1-4; D gene uncertain. Germline assignment: CDR1 GTSNPN and CDR2 SVGIG (reference sequence). The CDR3 consists of 14 residues. Trimming left V 4 bases short and J 8 bases short, with 17 bases between. The CDR3 spells CAWTSGLSGEKLFF. CDR3 DNA sequence: TGTGCCTGGACCTCGGGCCTTTCGGGGGAAAAACTGTTTTTT.

This chain uses TRBV27 with TRBJ1-2; no clear D. V lost 1 base and J lost 0, with 12 bases in between. CDR3 size: 16 residues. Germline CDR1 reads MNHEY; CDR2 reads SMNVEV (reference sequence). This CDR3 is CASSLWRTGANYGYTF. The CDR3 region has the DNA TGTGCCAGCAGTTTATGGAGGACGGGAGCTAACTATGGCTACACCTTC.

The chain carries TRBV11-3 and TRBJ2-7, with TRBD2 identical over 12 bases. Germline V lookup: CDR1 SGHNT, CDR2 YENEEA. Trimming took 5 bases from V and 5 from J; bases not matched to a gene: 7. There are 15 residues in the CDR3. Written as DNA, the CDR3 is TGTGCCAGCAGCGAGCGCACTAGCGGGAGGAACGAGCAGTACTTC. It encodes CASSERTSGRNEQYF.

The V and J genes are TRBV4-3 and TRBJ2-3; 13 nucleotides match TRBD2. From germline, CDR1 is LGHNA and CDR2 YSLEER. The CDR3 covers 16 residues. Trimming took 5 bases from V and 4 from J; bases not matched to a gene: 6. The CDR3 nucleotides read TGCGCCAGCAGCACTCGACTAGCGGGGGGCGCAGATACGCAGTATTTT. Encoded protein: CASSTRLAGGADTQYF.

This chain connects TRBV5-4 to TRBJ2-2, with D tentatively TRBD1 (5 bases). V gave up 4 bases and J gave up 5 bases, with 9 bases separating them. The germline gives CDR1 SGHNT, CDR2 YYREEE (reference sequence). CDR3 length: 13 residues. The CDR3 here is CASSLDKTGELFF. In DNA, the CDR3 is TGTGCCAGCAGCCTGGACAAAACCGGGGAGCTGTTTTTT.

This clone came up once. V usage is TRBV4-3 and J usage is TRBJ2-2, with D perhaps TRBD1 (5 bases). Germline loops: CDR1 LGHNA, CDR2 YSLEER. The CDR3 consists of 14 residues. Deletions cut 4 bases from V and 1 base from J, with 7 bases between. The CDR3: CASSLTGNTGELFF. CDR3 bases: TGCGCCAGCAGCCTCACAGGGAACACCGGGGAGCTGTTTTTT.

J is TRBJ2-5 and V is TRBV25-1, with 8 bases identical to TRBD1. The CDR3 has 16 residues. The germline V gene has CDR1 MGHDK and CDR2 SYGVNS. With V trimmed by 5 bases and J by 2 bases, 10 bases remained unmatched. The CDR3 here is CASSSDRGRDQETQYF. The CDR3 DNA reads TGTGCCAGCAGTTCAGACAGGGGCCGGGATCAAGAGACCCAGTACTTC.

The chain employs TRBV11-2 and TRBJ2-1; perhaps TRBD2 as D (6 bases). Trimming pared 2 bases from V and 5 bases from J, leaving 10 bases between. The CDR3 is 14 residues long. Germline CDR1 and CDR2: SGHAT and FQNNGV. The CDR3 DNA is TGTGCCAGCAGCTTACGGGAGTGGGACAATGAGCAGTTCTTC. Its protein is CASSLREWDNEQFF.

The rearrangement uses TRBV7-2 and TRBJ1-4, with TRBD1 matching over 10 bases. The CDR3 runs 14 residues. The trim removed 3 bases at V and 7 bases at J, leaving 2 bases unmatched. CDR1 is SGHTA, CDR2 FQGNSA, per germline. CDR3 in amino acids: CASSFRTGGEKLFF. The DNA for the CDR3 is TGTGCCAGCAGCTTCAGGACAGGGGGTGAAAAACTGTTTTTT.

The chain is built from TRBV20-1 and TRBJ2-7; D unclear. Germline V gene lookup returns CDR1 DFQATT and CDR2 SNEGSKA (reference sequence). This CDR3 region has 11 residues. Trimming left V 7 bases short and J 6 bases short, with 13 bases between. In DNA, the CDR3 is TGCAGTGTACGCGGCTCCCTCGAGCAGTACTTC. Its protein product is CSVRGSLEQYF.

The chain is built from TRBV5-6 and TRBJ2-3; no firm D call. CDR3 length: 13 residues. CDR1 SGHDT and CDR2 YYEEEE come from the germline V gene. The V end lost 5 bases, the J end lost 5 bases, and 12 bases lay between the germline ends. The chain's CDR3 is CASRSAFLDTQYF. The CDR3 nucleotides read TGTGCCAGCAGGTCCGCGTTTCTAGATACGCAGTATTTT.

The chain has TRBV7-2 and TRBJ2-7; 7 nucleotides match TRBD2. The CDR3 has 15 residues. Germline assignment: CDR1 SGHTA and CDR2 FQGNSA. J lost 3 bases, V lost 3 bases, and 8 bases had no gene match. The CDR3 sequence is CASSFSAGFDYEQYF. CDR3 sequence (DNA): TGTGCCAGCAGCTTTTCAGCGGGATTCGACTACGAGCAGTACTTC.

The chain carries TRBV7-9 and TRBJ2-7, with 8 bases identical to TRBD1. J was trimmed by 4 bases and V by 5 bases; bases with no gene match: 10. Germline assignment: CDR1 SEHNR and CDR2 FQNEAQ (reference sequence). This CDR3 region has 15 residues. The CDR3 loop is CASSGPGTGIYEQYF. CDR3 bases: TGTGCCAGCAGCGGACCCGGGACAGGAATTTACGAGCAGTACTTC.

This clone showed up just a few times. The V and J genes are TRBV7-9 and TRBJ1-6, with TRBD1 as a possible D gene (5 bases). Trimming removed 3 bases at V and 7 bases at J, with 13 bases between. CDR1 and CDR2 (germline): SEHNR, FQNEAQ (reference sequence). The CDR3 has 15 residues. The CDR3 sequence: CASSLGDRGNSPLHF. In DNA form, the CDR3 reads TGTGCCAGCAGCTTGGGGGACCGGGGGAATTCACCCCTCCACTTT.

The chain joins TRBV28 to TRBJ1-2; D not resolved. The ends were cut back, 3 bases at V and 6 bases at J, with 17 bases in the middle. Germline assignment: CDR1 MDHEN and CDR2 SYDVKM. This CDR3 region has 15 residues. In nucleotides, the CDR3 is TGTGCCAGCAGTTTCCGTCCCTATTCGGGTCATGGCTACACCTTC. It translates to CASSFRPYSGHGYTF.

This rearrangement joins TRBV4-1 to TRBJ1-1; 8 bases are shared with TRBD1. There are 15 residues in the CDR3. V was pared by 2 bases and J by 3 bases, with 5 bases of the junction left unmatched. Germline V gives CDR1 MGHRA, CDR2 YSYEKL. The CDR3 sequence is CASSQLQGGDTEAFF. The CDR3 DNA follows: TGCGCCAGCAGCCAATTACAGGGGGGGGACACTGAAGCTTTCTTT.

The CDR3, as DNA: TGTGCCAGCGGCCGGGACAGGGGAGCCTACGAGCAGTACTTC. It codes for CASGRDRGAYEQYF. This chain connects TRBV7-2 to TRBJ2-7; TRBD1 agrees at 10 bases. Germline CDR1 reads SGHTA; CDR2 reads FQGNSA. V lost 8 bases and J lost 2; bases outside the gene matches: 6. The length of the CDR3 is 14 residues.

The gene calls are TRBV6-6 and TRBJ2-1, with no clear D. The CDR3 runs 11 residues. Germline values: CDR1 MNHNY, CDR2 SVGAGI (reference sequence). Between the trimmed V and J ends, which lost 4 bases and 7 bases, there was a span of 5 bases. DNA of the CDR3: TGTGCCAGCAGTTTTCTTAATGAGCAGTTCTTC. Protein: CASSFLNEQFF.

The V gene is TRBV19, the J gene TRBJ1-4; 7 nucleotides align to TRBD1. The CDR3 has 14 amino acids. V dropped 8 bases and J dropped 4; count of bases not matched to a gene: 7. Germline values: CDR1 LNHDA, CDR2 SQIVND (reference sequence). The CDR3 bases are TGTGCCAGTCGTTCCGGGACAGATAATGAAAAACTGTTTTTT. It codes for CASRSGTDNEKLFF.

This chain connects TRBV21-1 to TRBJ2-1; the table's D call of TRBD2 was not tested on the DNA. TRBV21-1 is described as a pseudogene. This CDR3 has 18 amino acids. The CDR3 bases are TGTGCCAGCAGCAAAAGGGGGATAATTAGCGGGAGGTCCAATGAGCAGTTCTTC. Translating it yields CASSKRGIISGRSNEQFF.

This clone has only a few counts. V is TRBV4-3 and J is TRBJ1-4; D remains ambiguous. CDR1 is LGHNA, CDR2 YSLEER, per germline. Trimming stripped 4 bases from V and 10 bases from J, with 16 bases between. This CDR3 has 14 residues. In DNA form, the CDR3 reads TGCGCCAGCAGCCTTAGGCGGGTCGGAGGAAAACTGTTTTTT. This gives the protein CASSLRRVGGKLFF.

The chain recombines TRBV27 with TRBJ2-1; the D gene is possibly TRBD1 (5 bases). Germline CDR1 is MNHEY and CDR2 is SMNVEV (reference sequence). Trimming took 2 bases from V and 5 from J, leaving 7 bases between them. The CDR3 runs to 13 residues. CDR3: CASSLIRDNEQFF. The CDR3 DNA reads TGTGCCAGCAGTTTAATCAGGGACAATGAGCAGTTCTTC.